These 9 T cell receptor beta chains were all obtained from the same sample, sequenced in a study of tumor-infiltrating lymphocytes in primary liver carcinoma. For blood RNA, unsorted whole blood served as the source, and germline DNA was extracted too. A constant-region primer primed TCR beta cDNA synthesis from 500 to 550 ng of total RNA. Employing slightly modified ARM-PCR, three nested multiplex PCR rounds were run, and these gave rise to the TCR beta libraries. Primers for the first two PCR rounds were TRBV1-TRBV30 forward primers and a C-beta reverse primer (about 9 cycles per round). TCRdb ran MiXCR on the multiplex PCR reads and lists one entry per CDR3 protein. This table holds under 200,000 distinct CDR3 sequences, roughly 61% found once. Sequencing was done on a sample of peripheral blood. The receptors come from a woman aged 55-70 years with primary liver carcinoma and hepatitis B virus infection.

Notes on this clonotype: Given a much more abundant clone one base away, this may be a read error. This chain links TRBV6-1 with TRBJ1-2; D is unresolved. In germline, CDR1 is MNHNS, CDR2 SASEGT. The CDR3 consists of 14 residues. CDR3 sequence (DNA): TGTGCCAGCAGTGAAATTGCCCGCGCGGATGGCTGCACCTTC. Translation gives CASSEIARADGCTF.

Turning to this clonotype: This could be a read error, since a much larger clone is one nucleotide away. The rearrangement links TRBV5-6 to TRBJ2-5, with TRBD1 matching over 8 bases. Germline V gene lookup returns CDR1 SGHDT and CDR2 YYEEEE. The CDR3 sequence is 15 residues long. Trimming at V came to 7 bases and at J to 4 bases, leaving 12 bases not matched to a gene. CDR3 in amino acids: CASCPDTGGRETQYF. CDR3 nucleotides: TGTGCCAGCTGCCCGGATACAGGGGGGAGAGAGACCCAGTACTTC.

Of note for this clonotype: This could be a read error, since a much larger clone is one nucleotide away. J is TRBJ1-1 and V is TRBV7-9; perhaps TRBD1 as D (6 bases). V lost 2 bases and J 3 bases, leaving 10 bases between the germline ends. Germline V gives CDR1 SEHNR, CDR2 FQNEAQ (reference sequence). This CDR3 spans 14 amino acids. The CDR3 spells CASSLQGRHTEAFF. CDR3 DNA sequence: TGTGCCAGCAGCTTACAGGGGAGACACACTGAAGCTTTCTTT.

Remarks on this clonotype: A much larger clonotype is one base distant, so this may be a read error. The gene calls are TRBV6-6 and TRBJ2-1; TRBD1 matches 11 bases. The ends lost 4 bases at V and 9 bases at J; junction bases unmatched: 5. Germline V CDR1 and CDR2: MNHNY, SVGAGI (reference sequence). The CDR3 runs 14 residues. In DNA, the CDR3 is TGTGCCAGCAGTTCTGGACAGGGGGCTTTTGAGCAGTTCTTC. It codes for CASSSGQGAFEQFF.

The chain couples TRBV7-9 to TRBJ1-2, with TRBD1 as a possible D gene (6 bases). V lost 5 bases to trimming and J lost 10 bases, with 14 bases between them. The CDR3 consists of 12 residues. Germline lookup yields CDR1 SEHNR and CDR2 FQNEAQ (reference sequence). The DNA of the CDR3 is TGTGCCAGCAGCCCACCTACAGGGTTCTACACCTTC. It codes for CASSPPTGFYTF.

J is TRBJ2-7 and V is TRBV11-2; a possible D gene is TRBD2 (6 bases). The CDR3 totals 13 residues. Germline V CDR1 and CDR2: SGHAT, FQNNGV. With 1 base removed from V and 11 bases from J, the gap between germline ends came to 15 bases. CDR3 protein: CASSLASGEEEYF. The CDR3 DNA reads as TGTGCCAGCAGCTTAGCCTCTGGGGAGGAGGAGTACTTC.

This clonotype was seen repeatedly, ten times or more. The J gene is TRBJ1-5, the V gene TRBV29-1; D remains unclear. This CDR3 region has 13 residues. Trimming took 6 bases from V and 0 from J, leaving 9 bases between them. Per germline, CDR1 SQVTM and CDR2 ANQGSEA. The CDR3 reads CSVAENSNQPQHF. The CDR3 bases are TGCAGCGTAGCGGAGAATAGCAATCAGCCCCAGCATTTT.

In this sample, this clonotype turned up many times. V is TRBV6-1 and J is TRBJ2-1; D uncertain. V was cut by 6 bases and J by 3 bases, with 6 bases left in between. The CDR3 loop spans 12 amino acids. Germline CDR1 reads MNHNS; CDR2 reads SASEGT. For the CDR3, the DNA is TGTGCCAGCAGCGAAAGCTACAATGAGCAGTTCTTC. Encoded protein: CASSESYNEQFF.

This clonotype was seen many times. The chain carries TRBV11-2 and TRBJ2-2, with D unclear. The CDR3 extends over 14 amino acids. V lost 1 base and J 0 bases, leaving 3 bases between the germline ends. Germline V gene data show CDR1 as SGHAT and CDR2 as FQNNGV. The CDR3 bases are TGTGCCAGCAGCTTAGCCGCGAACACCGGGGAGCTGTTTTTT. Translation gives CASSLAANTGELFF.